These 5 T cell receptor beta chains share one sample of origin, sequenced in a study of T cells in Graves' hyperthyroidism and ophthalmopathy. The TCR beta CDR3 regions underwent amplification using RNA transcripts as the source. When the TCR CDR3 underwent first-round RT-PCR, the HTBI primer set was used. TCRdb fed the multiplex PCR reads into MiXCR, producing one record per CDR3 protein. The table shows 340,000 or so distinct CDR3 sequences, with over 15% occurring only once. The source material was blood. All receptors derive from a woman aged 45-65 years with Graves' hyperthyroidism.

The table lists this clonotype with a few counts. The CDR3 spells CASSLAAVTVYEQYF. The CDR3 nucleotides read TGTGCCAGCAGCTTAGCGGCAGTTACTGTTTACGAGCAGTACTTC. The chain couples TRBV7-2 to TRBJ2-7; D is unclear. This CDR3 has 15 amino acids. Trimming left V 0 bases short and J 4 bases short, with 13 bases between. Germline loops: CDR1 SGHTA, CDR2 FQGNSA.

J is TRBJ1-6 and V is TRBV12-3 or TRBV12-4; no reliable D call. V was cut by 6 bases and J by 14 bases, with 11 bases left in between. The CDR3 is made up of 11 amino acids. The chain's CDR3 is CASSSGLTLHF. The DNA for the CDR3 is TGTGCCAGCAGCTCCGGTTTGACCCTCCACTTT.

This clonotype was seen at least ten times. V gene TRBV7-8 combines with J gene TRBJ2-5; the match to TRBD2 covers 10 bases. V was pared by 0 bases and J by 10 bases, with 5 bases of the junction left unmatched. CDR1 is SGHVS, CDR2 FQNEAQ, per germline. CDR3 length: 14 amino acids. As DNA, the CDR3 is TGTGCCAGCAGCTTAGCAGGGACTAGCGAGGACCAGTACTTC. This gives the protein CASSLAGTSEDQYF. Complete variable domain (other parts from reference TRBV7-8 and TRBJ2-5): GAGVSQSPRYKVAKRGQDVALRCDPISGHVSLFWYQQALGQGPEFLTYFQNEAQLDKSGLPSDRFFAERPEGSVSTLKIQRTQQEDSAVYLCASSLAGTSEDQYFGPGTRLLVL.

At least ten counts were recorded for this clonotype. The V gene is TRBV5-8, the J gene TRBJ2-1, with 7 positions matching TRBD1. Trimming removed 0 bases from V and 2 bases from J; junction bases left unmatched: 2. Germline V lookup: CDR1 SGHTS, CDR2 YDEGEE. This CDR3 has 15 residues. The CDR3 nucleotides read TGTGCCAGCAGCTTGGATCAGGGGGCCTACAATGAGCAGTTCTTC. This encodes CASSLDQGAYNEQFF. Looking up the rest from reference TRBV5-8 and TRBJ2-1 gives the full variable domain: EAGVTQSPTHLIKTRGQQATLRCSPISGHTSVYWYQQALGLGLQFLLWYDEGEERNRGNFPPRFSGRQFPNYSSELNVNALELEDSALYLCASSLDQGAYNEQFFGPGTRLTVL.

The chain is built from TRBV28 and TRBJ2-4, with D possibly called TRBD1 or TRBD2 (7 bases each). CDR1 MDHEN and CDR2 SYDVKM come from the germline V gene. The CDR3 loop spans 14 amino acids. The V and J ends lost 3 bases and 8 bases respectively, with 14 bases between them. CDR3 loop: CASSLSQGGDIQYF. The CDR3 region has the DNA TGTGCCAGCAGTTTGTCGCAGGGGGGGGACATTCAGTACTTC.